This entry features one T cell receptor beta chain sequence. The CDR3 is 12 amino acids. V was trimmed by 2 bases and J by 2 bases, leaving 4 bases between them. Germline V gene lookup returns CDR1 SGHVS and CDR2 FQNEAQ. This entry belongs to a study of shared clonotypes between healthy human individuals. Here immunoSEQ multiplex PCR was the method, and the copy in TCRdb shows in-frame clones only, minus some. Here the sample spans about 490,000 clones, about 79% being singletons. Nashville, Tennessee was home to all donors, each a Caucasian adult. Sequencing was carried out using PBMCs. J is TRBJ2-7 and V is TRBV7-8; D gene unclear. The clonotype was recovered from a woman in her 40s in good health. Some clones in this sample may be carry-over from other donors' samples. CDR3 sequence: CASSLRAYEQYF. CDR3 coding DNA: TGTGCCAGCAGCTTACGGGCCTACGAGCAGTACTTC.